These T cell receptor beta chains were read from a single sample in a study of fetal regulatory T cell absence and autoimmunity. Measured with immunoSEQ multiplex PCR; TCRdb has only the in-frame clones, and not every one. The repertoire holds tens of thousands of clones, with about four fifths as singletons. Material for sequencing was cord blood. The source of these receptors is a newborn boy with IPEX syndrome. The CDR3 runs from the conserved cysteine through the conserved F or W. The order of the fields is CDR3 protein, CDR3 DNA, D gene, J gene, clone size, V gene. A D gene is named only where the DNA matches it firmly. Size values are once, few and many counts, or a class for expanded clones, and some rows have none.

CDR3: CASSLAGGRVQPQHF; DNA: TGTGCCAGCAGCTTAGCGGGGGGGCGGGTTCAGCCCCAGCATTTT; D: .; J: TRBJ1-5; size: few; V: TRBV7-6
CDR3: CASSEGGGVQPQHF; DNA: TGTGCCAGCAGTGAAGGCGGGGGGGTTCAGCCCCAGCATTTT; D: .; J: TRBJ1-5; size: .; V: TRBV2
CDR3: CASSYTGAGKNIQYF; DNA: TGCGCCAGCAGCTACACAGGGGCCGGCAAAAACATTCAGTACTTC; D: TRBD1; J: TRBJ2-4; size: .; V: TRBV5-1
CDR3: CASSYDTGELFF; DNA: TGTGCCAGCAGCTATGACACCGGGGAGCTGTTTTTT; D: .; J: TRBJ2-2; size: .; V: TRBV11-3
CDR3: CASSVIASGRSHEQFF; DNA: TGTGCCAGTAGTGTCATCGCTAGCGGGAGGTCACACGAGCAGTTCTTC; D: TRBD2; J: TRBJ2-1; size: .; V: TRBV19
CDR3: CASSLAGGWVNEQFF; DNA: TGTGCCAGCTCCCTAGCGGGGGGCTGGGTCAATGAGCAGTTCTTC; D: TRBD2; J: TRBJ2-1; size: .; V: TRBV9
CDR3: CASSMGNTEAFF; DNA: TGTGCCAGTAGTATGGGGAACACTGAAGCTTTCTTT; D: .; J: TRBJ1-1; size: .; V: TRBV19
CDR3: CASSEDPDREKDIQYF; DNA: TGTGCCAGCAGCGAGGATCCAGACAGGGAGAAGGACATTCAGTACTTC; D: TRBD1; J: TRBJ2-4; size: .; V: TRBV2
CDR3: CASRSWTGGTDTQYF; DNA: TGTGCCAGCAGATCTTGGACAGGGGGGACAGATACGCAGTATTTT; D: TRBD1; J: TRBJ2-3; size: .; V: TRBV6-5
CDR3: CASGLVWASGGFTDTQYF; DNA: TGTGCTAGTGGTTTGGTATGGGCTAGCGGGGGGTTCACAGATACGCAGTATTTT; D: TRBD2; J: TRBJ2-3; size: .; V: TRBV12-5
CDR3: CASTPQSEQYF; DNA: TGTGCCAGCACTCCCCAGAGCGAGCAGTACTTC; D: .; J: TRBJ2-7; size: few; V: TRBV2